Below, 2 T cell receptor beta chains from the same sample are listed, as sequenced in a study of beta chain features in type 1 diabetes. Study-level points and caveats: When Type 1 diabetes patients were examined, their TCRB CDR3s proved moderately but significantly shorter in all four CD4+ subsets.

The entirety of the isolated RNA underwent reverse transcription, so expressed TCRB transcripts were sequenced. Clones were read by immunoSEQ multiplex PCR, and TCRdb kept only the in-frame ones, dropping some. The repertoire holds hundreds of thousands of clones, about an eighth seen once, with approximately 0.042% in the top ten. Their cognate antigens are unknown. Source material: naive CD4+ T cells from blood. These receptors were collected from a man aged 18 to 29 with type 1 diabetes.

This clone was observed a handful of times. Other DNA sequences in this specimen translate into the identical CDR3. V is TRBV30 and J is TRBJ2-7; D is undetermined. V lost 2 bases to trimming and J lost 4 bases, with 6 bases between them. Germline V CDR1 and CDR2: GTSNPN, SVGIG (reference sequence). This CDR3 is 11 amino acids long. CDR3 region: CAWSLTYEQYF. For the CDR3, the DNA is TGTGCCTGGAGTCTCACGTACGAGCAGTACTTC.

V usage is TRBV15 and J usage is TRBJ2-1; 7 bases line up with TRBD1. The CDR3 length is 15 residues. CDR1 and CDR2 (germline): LNHNV, YYDKDF (reference sequence). V trimming: 1 base; J trimming: 4 bases; junction bases outside the gene matches: 4. The CDR3 DNA reads as TGTGCCACCAGCAGAGGGGACAGACTATACAATGAGCAGTTCTTC. Translation: CATSRGDRLYNEQFF.